This T cell receptor (beta chain) was observed in a study of T-cell memory formation after mild COVID-19. As regards this clonotype: Its matching antigen is unknown.

TCRdb passed the 5' RACE reads through MiXCR, listing each CDR3 protein once. The table records under 300,000 distinct CDR3 sequences, approximately 9% of them present only once. Trimming removed 10 bases from V and 14 bases from J, with 21 bases in between. The CDR3 runs to 13 residues. The study, taken as a whole, reports: Pre-infection memory held some responding clones, suggesting pre-existing cross-reactive T cells responded. Day 15 to 85 contractors were CD4/CD8 balanced; later expanders leaned CD4+. Contracting clones localized mainly to CM and EM when CD4+ and mainly to EMRA when CD8+.

The sample comprised PBMCs or a T cell subset sorted from them (not recorded which). The V gene is TRBV12-3 or TRBV12-4, the J gene TRBJ1-6, with D maybe TRBD1 (6 bases). The clonotype originates from a man aged 18 to 29 who had mild COVID-19 (a few samples of this study predate the infection). Cell type and time point are not known. The CDR3 here is CAISPPGVLALHF. As DNA, the CDR3 is TGTGCCATCTCTCCCCCAGGGGTTTTGGCCCTCCACTTT.